One sample yielded the 10 T cell receptor beta chains listed below, sequenced in a study of CD8+CD57+ T cells in acquired aplastic anemia. Genomic DNA provided the template from which TCR beta VDJ and CDR3 profiles were obtained. A single record per CDR3 protein comes from TCRdb applying MiXCR to the reads. Of around 140,000 distinct CDR3 sequences in the sample, 41% were seen once. The sample comprised sorted CD4+, CD8+, or CD8+CD57+ T cells (not recorded which) from PBMCs. All receptors come from a human donor in good health, serving as a control.

This clonotype showed up many times. J is TRBJ1-4 and V is TRBV6-1; unclear D gene. Trimming took off 3 bases at V and 5 bases at J, with 7 bases between the two ends. Looked up from germline, CDR1 is MNHNS and CDR2 is SASEGT. The CDR3 spans 13 residues. This chain's CDR3 is CASSEGWNEKLFF. The CDR3 bases are TGTGCCAGCAGTGAGGGGTGGAATGAAAAACTGTTTTTT.

The chain joins TRBV18 to TRBJ2-7; 7 bases match TRBD2. The CDR3 length is 15 residues. Germline V gene data show CDR1 as KGHSH and CDR2 as LQKENI. V lost 6 bases, J lost 0 bases, and 8 bases stayed unmatched. This CDR3 is CASSRGAGDSYEQYF. For the CDR3, the DNA is TGTGCCAGCTCCCGAGGGGCGGGGGACTCCTACGAGCAGTACTTC.

This clonotype was detected many times. This rearrangement joins TRBV7-9 to TRBJ2-5; TRBD2 aligns across 7 bases. After removal of 5 bases from V and 5 bases from J, the junction contained 2 bases not matched to a gene. The germline V gene has CDR1 SEHNR and CDR2 FQNEAQ (reference sequence). This CDR3 spans 12 amino acids. The CDR3 DNA reads as TGTGCCAGCAGCAGGGGAGGGGAGACCCAGTACTTC. This codes for CASSRGGETQYF.

Worth noting for this clonotype: A much larger clone is a single base away; this may be a read error. The V gene is TRBV5-1, the J gene TRBJ2-5; perhaps TRBD2 as D (5 bases). Per germline, CDR1 SGHRS and CDR2 YFSETQ. The CDR3 sequence is 14 residues long. The CDR3 here is CASSLDTSAETQHF. The CDR3 DNA reads as TGCGCCAGCAGCCTCGATACTAGTGCGGAGACCCAGCACTTC.

Comment on this clonotype: One junction end does not reproduce the germline sequence, and a read error may be involved. V usage is TRBV24-1 and J usage is TRBJ2-5; tentatively, D is TRBD2 (5 bases). The CDR3 is made up of 17 amino acids. Germline V gene sequence: CDR1 KGHDR, CDR2 SFDVKD. CDR3 DNA: TGTGCCAGCAGTTACTCGATGGCTAGCCGCGACCGAGAGACCCAGTACTTC. Residues: CASSYSMASRDRETQYF.

Ten or more counts support this clonotype. This chain connects TRBV10-1 to TRBJ2-4; D remains ambiguous. Germline-derived CDR1 and CDR2 are WNHNN and SYGVQD (reference sequence). The CDR3 length is 15 residues. Trimming took 6 bases from V and 0 from J, leaving 12 bases between them. CDR3 sequence: CASRNGHLAKNIQYF. CDR3 DNA sequence: TGCGCCAGCAGGAATGGCCATCTAGCCAAAAACATTCAGTACTTC.

The rearrangement uses TRBV2 and TRBJ2-1; 10 bases map to TRBD2. CDR1 and CDR2 from the germline V gene are SNHLY and FYNNEI. The J segment lost 5 bases and the V segment lost 10 bases, leaving 8 bases of the junction unmatched. The CDR3 is 14 amino acids. CDR3 sequence reads: CAKRDSGRDNEQFF. CDR3 in DNA: TGTGCCAAACGGGACAGCGGGAGGGACAATGAGCAGTTCTTC.

The table lists this clonotype with a count of one. The V gene is TRBV19, the J gene TRBJ1-6; D remains ambiguous. There are 16 residues in the CDR3. V lost 3 bases and J lost 9, with 18 bases in between. Germline lookup yields CDR1 LNHDA and CDR2 SQIVND (reference sequence). The CDR3 reads CASSMSQYDGRSPLHF. Written as DNA, the CDR3 is TGTGCCAGTAGTATGAGCCAGTACGATGGGCGTTCACCCCTCCACTTT.

The chain has TRBV2 and TRBJ1-1; 7 bases align to TRBD1. CDR1 and CDR2 (germline): SNHLY, FYNNEI. The junction had 9 bases not matched to a gene; V was cut back by 5 bases and J by 6 bases. The CDR3 is 14 amino acids. The CDR3 region is CASSSPIQGPEAFF. CDR3 DNA sequence: TGTGCCAGCAGTTCTCCCATACAGGGGCCTGAAGCTTTCTTT. Combining the CDR3 with reference TRBV2 and TRBJ1-1 gives the whole variable domain EPEVTQTPSHQVTQMGQEVILRCVPISNHLYFYWYRQILGQKVEFLVSFYNNEISEKSEIFDDQFSVERPDGSNFTLKIRSTKLEDSAMYFCASSSPIQGPEAFFGQGTRLTVV.

This clonotype showed up just a few times. A read error may explain this, as a much larger clone is one base away. The chain has TRBV2 and TRBJ2-2; 10 bases match TRBD2. The CDR3 consists of 15 residues. V lost 5 bases, J lost 5 bases, and 5 bases stayed unmatched. Germline CDR1 reads SNHLY; CDR2 reads FYNNEI. CDR3 DNA sequence: TGTGCCAGCAGTTGGGGGACTAGCGAGACCGGGGAGCTGTTTTTT. It is translated as CASSWGTSETGELFF.